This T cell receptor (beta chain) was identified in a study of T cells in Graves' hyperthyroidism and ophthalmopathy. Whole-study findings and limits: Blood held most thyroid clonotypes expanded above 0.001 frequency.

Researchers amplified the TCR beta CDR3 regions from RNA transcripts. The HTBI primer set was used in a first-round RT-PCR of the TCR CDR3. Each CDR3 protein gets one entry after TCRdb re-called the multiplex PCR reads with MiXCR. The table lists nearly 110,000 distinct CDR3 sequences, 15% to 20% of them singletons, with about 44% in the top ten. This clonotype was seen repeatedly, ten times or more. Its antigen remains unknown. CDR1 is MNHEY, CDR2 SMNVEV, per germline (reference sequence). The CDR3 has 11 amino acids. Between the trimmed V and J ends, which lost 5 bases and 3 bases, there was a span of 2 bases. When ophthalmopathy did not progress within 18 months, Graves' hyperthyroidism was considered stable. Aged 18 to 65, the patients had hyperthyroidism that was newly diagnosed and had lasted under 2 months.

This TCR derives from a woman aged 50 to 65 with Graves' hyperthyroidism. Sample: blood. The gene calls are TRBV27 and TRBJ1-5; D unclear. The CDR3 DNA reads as TGTGCCAGCAGTACCAATCAGCCCCAGCATTTT. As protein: CASSTNQPQHF.